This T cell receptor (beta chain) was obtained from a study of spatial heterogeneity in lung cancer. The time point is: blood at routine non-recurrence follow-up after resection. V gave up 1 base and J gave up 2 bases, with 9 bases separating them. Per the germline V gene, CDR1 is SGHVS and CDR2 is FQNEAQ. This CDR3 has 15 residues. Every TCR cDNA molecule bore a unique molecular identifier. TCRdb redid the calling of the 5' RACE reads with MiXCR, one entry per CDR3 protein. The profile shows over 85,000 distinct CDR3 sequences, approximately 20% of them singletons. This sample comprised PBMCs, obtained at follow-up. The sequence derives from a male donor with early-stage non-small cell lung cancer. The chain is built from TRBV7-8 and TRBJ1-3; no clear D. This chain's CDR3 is CASSLETPAGNTIYF. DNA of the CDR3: TGTGCCAGCAGCTTAGAGACCCCCGCTGGAAACACCATATATTTT.